This is a list of T cell receptor beta chains from one sample in a study of blood T cells in healthy people across ages. Via MiXCR, TCRdb re-called the 5' RACE reads, giving one row per CDR3 protein. This sample has roughly 790,000 distinct CDR3 sequences, with around 46% found just once. The sequencing input was blood. The receptors come from an older woman in good health. Each CDR3 is given with its conserved first and last residue. D genes are given only for firm matches. The listing skips clone size in some rows; elsewhere it reads once, few, many or a size class.

V	J	D	length	size	DNA	CDR3
TRBV12-3/TRBV12-4	TRBJ2-3	.	14	once	TGTGCCAGCGGCCCGAGAGGGAGCGCAGATACGCAGTATTTT	CASGPRGSADTQYF
TRBV5-8	TRBJ2-1	.	13	.	TGTGCCAGCGGAGTCCAGAGATACAATGAGCAGTTCTTC	CASGVQRYNEQFF
TRBV14	TRBJ2-3	.	14	few	TGTGCCAGCAGCCGACGGAGAAGCACAGATACGCAGTATTTT	CASSRRRSTDTQYF
TRBV7-8	TRBJ2-7	.	17	few	TGTGCCAGCAGCTTTCCACTTGGGCGGGGAGTGGTCCACGAGCAGTACTTC	CASSFPLGRGVVHEQYF
TRBV5-1	TRBJ2-3	.	15	.	TGCGCCAGCAGCCAGCGACTGGGAGGCACAGATACGCAGTATTTT	CASSQRLGGTDTQYF
TRBV11-2	TRBJ2-3	.	15	many	TGTGCCAGCAGCTTAGGGTCGGGACTCGTGGATACGCAGTATTTT	CASSLGSGLVDTQYF
TRBV28	TRBJ1-1	TRBD1	11	.	TGTGCCAGCAGTGTCGACAGGGCCGATTTCTTT	CASSVDRADFF
TRBV20-1	TRBJ2-1	TRBD2	14	few	TGCAGTGCTATAGGAGGACTAGCTGGCAATGAGCAGTTCTTC	CSAIGGLAGNEQFF
TRBV2	TRBJ2-3	TRBD2	15	few	TGTGCCAGCAGCCGGAGCGGGGTGGGCACAGATACGCAGTATTTT	CASSRSGVGTDTQYF
TRBV7-9	TRBJ2-7	.	13	.	TGTGCCAGCAGGCCCCAGGGAATCAACGAGCAGTACTTC	CASRPQGINEQYF
TRBV15	TRBJ2-7	.	15	.	TGTGCCACCAGCAGAGAGGCTCAGGGATGGAACGAGCAGTACTTC	CATSREAQGWNEQYF
TRBV7-9	TRBJ1-2	TRBD1	13	.	TGTGTCAGCAGCGGGGACAGGGTCTACGGCTACACCTTC	CVSSGDRVYGYTF
TRBV7-2	TRBJ2-1	.	15	.	TGTGCCAGCAGCTCCGACAGGCCCTTTTACAATGAGCAGTTCTTC	CASSSDRPFYNEQFF
TRBV7-2	TRBJ2-5	.	13	few	TGTGCCAGCAGCGTAGGGCGAGCAGAGACCCAGTACTTC	CASSVGRAETQYF
TRBV7-3	TRBJ2-1	TRBD1	15	.	TGTGCCAGCAGCTGGACAGGGGAGGCGGACAATGAGCAGTTCTTC	CASSWTGEADNEQFF
TRBV9	TRBJ2-1	TRBD1	15	.	TGTGCCAGCAGCGTAGAGGGACAGGACTACAATGAGCAGTTCTTC	CASSVEGQDYNEQFF
TRBV3-1	TRBJ2-7	.	11	.	TGTGCCAGCAGCGCACGTCACGAGCAGTACTTC	CASSARHEQYF
TRBV24-1	TRBJ2-3	.	14	few	TGTGCCACCAGAGAAGCAGGATTATCCGATACGCAGTATTTT	CATREAGLSDTQYF
TRBV10-3	TRBJ2-7	.	17	.	TGTGCCATCAGTGAGTCTGTCGGGGCGGGATCGGTTTACGAGCAGTACTTC	CAISESVGAGSVYEQYF
TRBV19	TRBJ2-6	TRBD1	15	.	TGTGCCAGTAGTGCGGACAGGGCCGGGGCCAACGTCCTGACTTTC	CASSADRAGANVLTF
TRBV3-1	TRBJ1-1	.	14	few	TGTGCCAGCAGCCAGGACAGACCCAACACTGAAGCTTTCTTT	CASSQDRPNTEAFF
TRBV7-9	TRBJ2-1	TRBD2	17	.	TGTGCCAGCAGCCCAACGCGAGGGACTAGCGGCCGGAGTGAGCAGTTCTTC	CASSPTRGTSGRSEQFF
TRBV7-3	TRBJ2-2	.	14	.	TGTGCCAGCAGCTTAACACTAGACGACGGGGAGCTGTTTTTT	CASSLTLDDGELFF
TRBV2	TRBJ2-3	TRBD2	13	.	TGTGCCAGCACCGGGACTAGGATGTATACGCAGTATTTT	CASTGTRMYTQYF
TRBV20-1	TRBJ2-3	TRBD2	16	.	TGCAGTGCTAGAGATACTAGCGGGGGGGACACAGATACGCAGTATTTT	CSARDTSGGDTDTQYF
TRBV7-6	TRBJ1-1	.	15	.	TGTGCCAGCAACTCACGCCCTGGTCCGGGCACTGAAGCTTTCTTT	CASNSRPGPGTEAFF